A single sample gave rise to the 21 T cell receptor beta chains below, sequenced in a study of T cells in Graves' hyperthyroidism and ophthalmopathy. RNA transcripts were the template for amplifying TCR beta CDR3 regions. The study used the HTBI primer set for a first-round RT-PCR of the TCR CDR3. TCRdb independently ran MiXCR on the multiplex PCR reads; one entry per CDR3 protein. The sample includes around 190,000 distinct CDR3 sequences, around a sixth seen only once; the top ten take roughly 55%. The sample was blood. The receptors derive from a woman between 50 and 59 years old with Graves' hyperthyroidism.

This clonotype was observed a single time. This chain joins TRBV30 and TRBJ2-1, with 9 bases lining up with TRBD2. The germline gives CDR1 GTSNPN, CDR2 SVGIG (reference sequence). CDR3 length: 14 amino acids. V lost 1 base to trimming and J lost 5 bases; unmatched junction nucleotides: 3. The CDR3 DNA reads as TGTGCCTGGAGTGGCGGGAGGGCGCACAATGAGCAGTTCTTC. This codes for CAWSGGRAHNEQFF. The variable domain in full, with the rest retrieved from reference TRBV30 and TRBJ2-1, is SQTIHQWPATLVQPVGSPLSLECTVEGTSNPNLYWYRQAAGRGLQLLFYSVGIGQISSEVPQNLSASRPQDRQFILSSKKLLLSDSGFYLCAWSGGRAHNEQFFGPGTRLTVL.

In its sample, this clonotype was seen a few times. J is TRBJ1-1 and V is TRBV18; perhaps TRBD1 as D (6 bases). Trimming stripped 4 bases from V and 0 bases from J, with 12 bases between. Per the germline V gene, CDR1 is KGHSH and CDR2 is LQKENI. The CDR3 has 15 amino acids. DNA for the CDR3: TGTGCCAGCTCACAGTTACAGGGAATGAACACTGAAGCTTTCTTT. It specifies CASSQLQGMNTEAFF.

This chain links TRBV3-1 with TRBJ1-2; perhaps TRBD1 as D (6 bases). CDR3 length: 19 residues. Trimming took off 3 bases at V and 3 bases at J, with 26 bases between the two ends. CDR1 is LGHDT and CDR2 is YNNKEL in the germline V gene (reference sequence). The CDR3 coding sequence is TGTGCCAGCAGCCAGGTGACTGGTTCGGGGGGCGAGATCCACTATGGCTACACCTTC. This translates into CASSQVTGSGGEIHYGYTF.

This clonotype was seen ten or more times. The chain links TRBV6-1 to TRBJ2-7; no definite D call. The CDR3 covers 13 residues. Trimming pared 6 bases from V and 5 bases from J, leaving 14 bases between. Per the germline V gene, CDR1 is MNHNS and CDR2 is SASEGT. The CDR3 is CASRNGETDEQYF. The CDR3, as DNA: TGTGCCAGCAGAAATGGAGAGACGGACGAGCAGTACTTC.

The sample holds a few counts of this clonotype. The rearrangement joins TRBV9 to TRBJ2-1; tentative D call: TRBD2 (5 bases). V dropped 4 bases and J dropped 8 bases, with 10 bases sitting between them. Per germline, CDR1 SGDLS and CDR2 YYNGEE. This CDR3 spans 12 amino acids. CDR3 loop: CASSRGSYEQFF. As DNA, the CDR3 is TGTGCCAGCAGCCGAGGGAGTTATGAGCAGTTCTTC.

The V and J genes are TRBV20-1 and TRBJ2-7; the D gene is possibly TRBD2 (7 bases). V was shortened by 7 bases and J by 6 bases, with 22 bases between the two germline ends. The CDR3 is 14 amino acids. Germline CDR1 is DFQATT and CDR2 is SNEGSKA (reference sequence). The CDR3 DNA is TGCAGTGTCACCACAGGGAGGGTGAACGCCGAGCAGTACTTC. Translated: CSVTTGRVNAEQYF.

The rearrangement links TRBV29-1 to TRBJ2-3; 7 bases match TRBD2. The germline V gene has CDR1 SQVTM and CDR2 ANQGSEA. This CDR3 has 14 amino acids. The junction had 6 bases not matched to a gene; V was cut back by 2 bases and J by 4 bases. The CDR3 here is CSVELGGYPDTQYF. The CDR3 coding sequence is TGCAGCGTTGAACTCGGGGGGTATCCAGATACGCAGTATTTT.

This clonotype was seen repeatedly, ten times or more. This chain joins TRBV7-9 and TRBJ2-3; possible D gene TRBD2, 6 bases. Germline CDR1 SEHNR, CDR2 FQNEAQ (reference sequence). The CDR3 is 16 residues long. The ends were cut back, 5 bases at V and 1 base at J, with 16 bases in the middle. The CDR3 is CASSPRGSGGTDTQYF. DNA for the CDR3: TGTGCCAGCAGCCCGCGGGGTAGCGGAGGCACAGATACGCAGTATTTT. Looking up the rest from reference TRBV7-9 and TRBJ2-3 gives the full variable domain: DTGVSQNPRHKITKRGQNVTFRCDPISEHNRLYWYRQTLGQGPEFLTYFQNEAQLEKSRLLSDRFSAERPKGSFSTLEIQRTEQGDSAMYLCASSPRGSGGTDTQYFGPGTRLTVL.

The rearrangement uses TRBV6-4 and TRBJ2-5; 15 bases match TRBD2. Germline V gives CDR1 MRHNA, CDR2 SNTAGT. The ends lost 5 bases at V and 4 bases at J; junction bases unmatched: 8. There are 17 residues in the CDR3. The CDR3 reads CASSPRTSGRAGETQYF. The DNA for the CDR3 is TGTGCCAGCAGTCCTAGGACTAGCGGGAGGGCGGGAGAGACCCAGTACTTC.

In its sample, this clonotype was seen a few times. This chain connects TRBV9 to TRBJ2-3; 10 bases fit TRBD2. Germline V gene sequence: CDR1 SGDLS, CDR2 YYNGEE. V lost 3 bases to trimming and J lost 9 bases; unmatched junction nucleotides: 10. The CDR3 loop spans 15 amino acids. In DNA form, the CDR3 reads TGTGCCAGCAGCGGACTAGCGGGTCTCACCTCCACGCAGTATTTT. Translating it yields CASSGLAGLTSTQYF.

This clonotype was seen repeatedly, ten times or more. The V gene is TRBV7-9, the J gene TRBJ2-1; TRBD2 matches at 10 bases. CDR1 and CDR2 (germline): SEHNR, FQNEAQ (reference sequence). The CDR3 runs to 15 residues. Unmatched junction bases numbered 14, after V lost 10 bases and J lost 8 bases. The CDR3 DNA reads TGTGCCACCAGTTATCAACTAGCGGGACGGGATGAGCAGTTCTTC. This codes for CATSYQLAGRDEQFF.

Ten or more counts support this clonotype. This chain connects TRBV12-3 or TRBV12-4 to TRBJ2-3; D call uncertain. Trimming took 1 base from V and 0 from J, leaving 8 bases between them. The CDR3 contains 15 residues. The CDR3 DNA follows: TGTGCCAGCAGTTTAGTTAGTGGTAGCACAGATACGCAGTATTTT. Encoded protein: CASSLVSGSTDTQYF.

The CDR3: CASSQAGTGSTEGNTGELFF. The CDR3 DNA reads as TGTGCCAGCAGCCAAGCCGGGACAGGGTCAACCGAGGGCAACACCGGGGAGCTGTTTTTT. The chain joins TRBV4-2 to TRBJ2-2, with 9 nucleotides matching TRBD1. With V trimmed by 1 base and J by 2 bases, 14 bases remained unmatched. Germline CDR1 reads LGHNA; CDR2 reads YNFKEQ. The CDR3 has 20 amino acids.

This clonotype turned up a few times. This chain connects TRBV7-2 to TRBJ2-7; 8 bases fit TRBD1. Germline V gene data show CDR1 as SGHTA and CDR2 as FQGNSA. After removal of 3 bases from V and 3 bases from J, the junction contained 4 bases not matched to a gene. The length of the CDR3 is 14 residues. The CDR3 protein is CASSFGTGFYEQYF. In DNA, the CDR3 is TGTGCCAGCAGCTTTGGGACAGGCTTCTACGAGCAGTACTTC.

V usage is TRBV12-3 or TRBV12-4 and J usage is TRBJ1-2, with D tentatively TRBD1 (5 bases). V shed 6 bases and J shed 4 bases, with 15 bases lying between them. This CDR3 has 14 residues. CDR3 amino acids: CASRLVGGGYGYTF. DNA for the CDR3: TGTGCCAGCAGGCTGGTTGGGGGGGGCTATGGCTACACCTTC.

This clonotype was seen many times. Sequence at one end of the junction differs from germline and may be a read error. The chain combines TRBV20-1 with TRBJ2-7; 8 bases match TRBD1. This CDR3 contains 16 residues. Germline CDR1 DFQATT, CDR2 SNEGSKA (reference sequence). CDR3 residues: CSARTTGAFPPYEQCF. The CDR3 DNA sequence: TGCAGTGCTAGAACGACAGGGGCCTTCCCCCCCTACGAGCAGTGCTTC.

In this sample, this clonotype turned up a few times. The rearrangement links TRBV9 to TRBJ2-6, with D unresolved. Looked up from germline, CDR1 is SGDLS and CDR2 is YYNGEE. V shed 0 bases and J shed 3 bases, with 10 bases lying between them. The CDR3 sequence is 16 residues long. CDR3 amino acids: CASSVGSGFGANVLTF. DNA of the CDR3: TGTGCCAGCAGCGTAGGTTCGGGCTTTGGGGCCAACGTCCTGACTTTC. The complete variable domain, with remaining parts taken from reference TRBV9 and TRBJ2-6, reads DSGVTQTPKHLITATGQRVTLRCSPRSGDLSVYWYQQSLDQGLQFLIQYYNGEERAKGNILERFSAQQFPDLHSELNLSSLELGDSALYFCASSVGSGFGANVLTFGAGSRLTVL.

As to this clonotype: A much larger clone lies one base from this, so it may be a read error. This chain joins TRBV5-5 and TRBJ2-3; TRBD1 or TRBD2 may be the D gene (6 bases each). Per germline, CDR1 SGHKS and CDR2 YYEKEE (reference sequence). CDR3 size: 15 residues. V was shortened by 2 bases and J by 2 bases, with 12 bases between the two germline ends. Written as DNA, the CDR3 is TGTGCCAGCAGCTTTGTGGCGGGACACACAGATACGCAGTATTTT. This sequence encodes CASSFVAGHTDTQYF.

This clonotype was seen at least ten times. The rearrangement joins TRBV2 to TRBJ2-3, with 10 bases that match TRBD1. Germline V gene sequence: CDR1 SNHLY, CDR2 FYNNEI. This CDR3 is 13 amino acids long. Trimming removed 11 bases from V and 4 bases from J; junction bases left unmatched: 6. CDR3 sequence: CAPGTGVADTQYF. The CDR3 coding sequence is TGTGCCCCCGGGACAGGGGTTGCAGATACGCAGTATTTT.

The chain has TRBV11-2 and TRBJ2-1; 7 nucleotides agree with TRBD2. Per germline, CDR1 SGHAT and CDR2 FQNNGV. J lost 2 bases, V lost 3 bases, and 10 bases had no gene match. This CDR3 has 17 amino acids. CDR3 residues: CASSLLPGSGPYNEQFF. The CDR3, as DNA: TGTGCCAGCAGCTTGCTCCCGGGTAGCGGGCCCTACAATGAGCAGTTCTTC.

This clonotype was detected many times. The gene calls are TRBV20-1 and TRBJ2-3, with D possibly matching TRBD2 (6 bases). The germline gives CDR1 DFQATT, CDR2 SNEGSKA (reference sequence). V lost 2 bases and J 0 bases, leaving 9 bases between the germline ends. This CDR3 has 14 amino acids. CDR3 amino acids: CSARSGTSTDTQYF. In DNA, the CDR3 is TGCAGTGCTAGATCCGGGACTAGCACAGATACGCAGTATTTT.